This TCR beta chain was sequenced for a study of T cell repertoires in cytomegalovirus infection. Study results and limitations: HLA-C-restricted CMV-specific TCR beta clonotypes were dominant in the ex vivo response.

In its sample, this clonotype was seen many times. As yet, its antigen is unknown. TCRdb re-analysed the reads in MiXCR, keeping a single row per CDR3 protein. This table has 300,000 to 400,000 distinct CDR3 sequences, roughly 25% appearing once. With 1 base removed from V and 1 base from J, the gap between germline ends came to 4 bases. CDR3 length equals 13 residues. Looked up from germline, CDR1 is SGHTA and CDR2 is FQGTGA. The source of this sequence is a human donor in good health (CMV status not recorded). Some clones in this sample may be carry-over from other donors' samples. The V gene is TRBV7-3, the J gene TRBJ1-1, with no clear D. Sequenced here: cultured PBMCs, sampled from culture after CMV antigen stimulation. In nucleotides, the CDR3 is TGTGCCAGCAGCTTAATGACGAACACTGAAGCTTTCTTT. It encodes CASSLMTNTEAFF.